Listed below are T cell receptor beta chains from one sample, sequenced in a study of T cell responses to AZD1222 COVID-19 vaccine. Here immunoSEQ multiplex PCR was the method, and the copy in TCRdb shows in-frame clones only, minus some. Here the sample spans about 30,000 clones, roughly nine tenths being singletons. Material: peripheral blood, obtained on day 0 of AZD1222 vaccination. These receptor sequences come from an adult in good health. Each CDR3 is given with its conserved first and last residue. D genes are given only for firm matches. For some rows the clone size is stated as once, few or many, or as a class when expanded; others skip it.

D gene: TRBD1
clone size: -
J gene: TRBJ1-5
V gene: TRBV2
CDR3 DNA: TGTGCCAGCAACGCAGGGGGAGGTCAGCCCCAGCATTTT
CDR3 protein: CASNAGGGQPQHF

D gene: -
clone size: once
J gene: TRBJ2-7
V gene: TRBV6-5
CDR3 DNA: TGTGCCAGCCGCCGTGCCTCGAACTACGAGCAGTACTTC
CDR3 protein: CASRRASNYEQYF

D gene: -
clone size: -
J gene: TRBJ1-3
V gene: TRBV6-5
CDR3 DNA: TGTGCCAGCACTAAAGACCCGGTTGGAAACACCATATATTTT
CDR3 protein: CASTKDPVGNTIYF

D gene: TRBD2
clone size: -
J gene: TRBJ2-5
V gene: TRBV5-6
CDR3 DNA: TGTGCCAGCAGCTTTGATAGCGGGGGTGGGGAGACCCAGTACTTC
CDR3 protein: CASSFDSGGGETQYF

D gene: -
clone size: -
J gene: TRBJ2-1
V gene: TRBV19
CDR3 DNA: TGTGCCAGTAGTGGACGGACTGGCCAAGAACCGTTCTTC
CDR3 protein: CASSGRTGQEPFF

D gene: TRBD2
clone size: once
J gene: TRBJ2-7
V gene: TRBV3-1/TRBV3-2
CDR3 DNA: TGTGCCAGCAGCCAAGAGGGACTAGCGGTGCGCTACGAGCAGTACTTC
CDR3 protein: CASSQEGLAVRYEQYF

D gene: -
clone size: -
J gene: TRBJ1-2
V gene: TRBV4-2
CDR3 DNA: TGTGCCAGCACCCCCGCGGGGGGTAGGGATGGCTACACCTTC
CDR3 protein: CASTPAGGRDGYTF

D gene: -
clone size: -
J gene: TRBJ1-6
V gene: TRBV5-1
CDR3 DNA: TGCGCCAGCAGCTTGACGGGGTTGAATTCACCCCTCCACTTT
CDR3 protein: CASSLTGLNSPLHF

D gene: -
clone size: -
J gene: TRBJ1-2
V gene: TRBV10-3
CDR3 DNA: TGTGCCATCAGTGACTCCCCCGCGGGTTTGGGTGGCTACACCTTC
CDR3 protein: CAISDSPAGLGGYTF

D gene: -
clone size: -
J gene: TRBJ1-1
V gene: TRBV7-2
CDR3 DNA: TGTGCCAGCAGCCTGGACCGAACTGAAGCTTTCTTT
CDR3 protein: CASSLDRTEAFF

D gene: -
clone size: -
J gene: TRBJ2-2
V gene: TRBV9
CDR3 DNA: TGTGCCAGCAGCGTCAGAGGGGGGGATACCGGGGAGCTGTTTTTT
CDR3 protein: CASSVRGGDTGELFF

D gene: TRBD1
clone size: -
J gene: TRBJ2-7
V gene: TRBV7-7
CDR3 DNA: TGTGCCAGCAGCTTAGGCGGGACAGGGCTCAACGAGCAGTACTTC
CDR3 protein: CASSLGGTGLNEQYF

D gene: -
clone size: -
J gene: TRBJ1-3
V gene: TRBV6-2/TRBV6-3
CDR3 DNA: TGTGCCAGCAGCAAGACTGGAAACACCATATATTTT
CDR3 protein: CASSKTGNTIYF

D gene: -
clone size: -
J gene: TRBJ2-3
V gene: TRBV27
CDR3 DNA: TGTGCCAGCAGTTTATATTTGGACTCGCGAACGGATACGCAGTATTTT
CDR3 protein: CASSLYLDSRTDTQYF

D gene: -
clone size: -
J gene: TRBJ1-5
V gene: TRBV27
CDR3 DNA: TGTGCCAGCACCCTAAGGGAGGGTCAGCCCCAGCATTTT
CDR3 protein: CASTLREGQPQHF

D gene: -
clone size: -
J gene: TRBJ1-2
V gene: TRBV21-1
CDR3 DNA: TGTGCCAGCAGCAAAGGAGGGTCAACAGATGGCTACACCTTC
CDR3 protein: CASSKGGSTDGYTF

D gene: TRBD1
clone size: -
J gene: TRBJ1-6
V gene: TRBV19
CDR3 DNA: TGTGCCAGTAGTCCGGTCACAGGGGGCGGTTCACCCCTCCACTTT
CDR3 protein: CASSPVTGGGSPLHF

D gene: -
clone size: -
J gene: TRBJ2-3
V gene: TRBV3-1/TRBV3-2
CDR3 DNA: TGTGCCAGCAGCCAGGGGTTCACAGATACGCAGTATTTT
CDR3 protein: CASSQGFTDTQYF

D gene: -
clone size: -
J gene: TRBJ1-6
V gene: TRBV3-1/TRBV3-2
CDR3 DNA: TGTGCCAGCAGCCAAGAACACAGGGATTATAATTCACCCCTCCACTTT
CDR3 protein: CASSQEHRDYNSPLHF

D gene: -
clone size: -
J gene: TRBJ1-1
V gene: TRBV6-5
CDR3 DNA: TGTGCCAGCAGTTACTCAAGGCGGGACACTGAAGCTTTCTTT
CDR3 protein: CASSYSRRDTEAFF

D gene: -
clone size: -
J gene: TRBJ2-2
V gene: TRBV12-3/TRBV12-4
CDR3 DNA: TGTGCCAGCATTAGAAACACCGGGGAGCTGTTTTTT
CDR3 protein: CASIRNTGELFF

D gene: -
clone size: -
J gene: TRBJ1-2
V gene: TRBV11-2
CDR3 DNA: TGTGCCAGCAGCTTCAGGGGTGGCTACACCTTC
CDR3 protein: CASSFRGGYTF

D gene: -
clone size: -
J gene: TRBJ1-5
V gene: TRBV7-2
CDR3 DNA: TGTGCCAGCAGCTCCAGGGGTGATCAGCCCCAGCATTTT
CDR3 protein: CASSSRGDQPQHF

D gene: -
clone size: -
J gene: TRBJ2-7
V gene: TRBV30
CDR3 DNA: TGTGCCTGGAGTGAAGGCATGGGGGGGCAGTACTTC
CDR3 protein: CAWSEGMGGQYF

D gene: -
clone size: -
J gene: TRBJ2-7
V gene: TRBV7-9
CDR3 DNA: TGTGCCAGCGGGGACGGATCCTACGAGCAGTACTTC
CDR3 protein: CASGDGSYEQYF

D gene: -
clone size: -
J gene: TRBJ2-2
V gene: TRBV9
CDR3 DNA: TGTGCCAGCTCCAGAGGGCCCGGGGAGCTGTTTTTT
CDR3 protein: CASSRGPGELFF

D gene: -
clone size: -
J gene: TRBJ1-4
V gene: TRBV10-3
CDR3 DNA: TGTGCCATCAGTGACTGGGGGGCGGAAGAAAAACTGTTTTTT
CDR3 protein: CAISDWGAEEKLFF

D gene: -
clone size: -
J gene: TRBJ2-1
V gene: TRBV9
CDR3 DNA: TGTGCCAGCAGCGTAGGTGCACAGGGTCTGGGCGATGAGCAGTTCTTC
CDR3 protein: CASSVGAQGLGDEQFF

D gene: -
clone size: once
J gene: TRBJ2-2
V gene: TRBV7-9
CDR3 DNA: TGTGCCAGCAGCAAGACAGGGAACACCGGGGAGCTGTTTTTT
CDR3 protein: CASSKTGNTGELFF

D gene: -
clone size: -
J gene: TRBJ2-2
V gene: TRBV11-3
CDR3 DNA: TGTGCCAGCAGCCAGCAGGGGGGCCTCGGCGGGGAGCTGTTTTTT
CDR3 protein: CASSQQGGLGGELFF

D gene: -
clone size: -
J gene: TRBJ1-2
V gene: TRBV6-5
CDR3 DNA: TGTGCCAGCATTAGAGGACCCTTCGATGGCTACACCTTC
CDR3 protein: CASIRGPFDGYTF

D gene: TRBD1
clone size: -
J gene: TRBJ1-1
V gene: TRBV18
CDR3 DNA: TGTGCCAGCTCATATACAGGGGCCCTGAACACTGAAGCTTTCTTT
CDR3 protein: CASSYTGALNTEAFF

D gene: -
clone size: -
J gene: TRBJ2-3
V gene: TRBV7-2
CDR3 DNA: TGTGCCAGCAGCTTAGGGGCACAGGGTATGCGGGATACGCAGTATTTT
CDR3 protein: CASSLGAQGMRDTQYF

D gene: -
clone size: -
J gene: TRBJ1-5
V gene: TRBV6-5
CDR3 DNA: TGTGCCAGCAGTTATCGAACAGGGAATCAGCCCCAGCATTTT
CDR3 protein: CASSYRTGNQPQHF

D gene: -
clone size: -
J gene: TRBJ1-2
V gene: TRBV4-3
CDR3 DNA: TGCGCCAGCAGCCCTACGTGGAGGATCAGCAATGGCTACACCTTC
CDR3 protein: CASSPTWRISNGYTF

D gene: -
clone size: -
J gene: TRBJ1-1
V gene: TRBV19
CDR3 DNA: TGTGCCAGTAGTATAGACAGGGCTGGTGAAGCTTTCTTT
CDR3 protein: CASSIDRAGEAFF

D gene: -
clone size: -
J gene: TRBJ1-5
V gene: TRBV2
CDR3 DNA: TGTGCCAGCAGTGTCAAGAGGGAGGGTCAGCCCCAGCATTTT
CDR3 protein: CASSVKREGQPQHF

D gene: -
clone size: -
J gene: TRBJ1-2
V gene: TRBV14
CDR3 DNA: TGTGCCAGCAGCCACCTTGGACCGGGCCCTGGTTATTATGGCTACACCTTC
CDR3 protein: CASSHLGPGPGYYGYTF

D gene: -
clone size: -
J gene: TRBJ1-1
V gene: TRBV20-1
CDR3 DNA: TGCAGTGCTAGTATTGAGAACACTGAAGCTTTCTTT
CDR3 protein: CSASIENTEAFF

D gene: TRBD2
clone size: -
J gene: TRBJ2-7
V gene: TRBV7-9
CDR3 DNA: TGTGCCAGCAGCGGATTCACCAGCGGGGGGAGCTACGAGCAGTACTTC
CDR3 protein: CASSGFTSGGSYEQYF

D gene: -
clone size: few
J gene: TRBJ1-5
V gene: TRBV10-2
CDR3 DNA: TGCGCCAGCTATGCCGGCAATCAGCCCCAGCATTTT
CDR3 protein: CASYAGNQPQHF

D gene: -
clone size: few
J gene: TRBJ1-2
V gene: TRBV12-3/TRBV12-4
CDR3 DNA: TGTGCCAGCAGCAACCGGGGAGGCTATGGCTACACCTTC
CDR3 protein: CASSNRGGYGYTF

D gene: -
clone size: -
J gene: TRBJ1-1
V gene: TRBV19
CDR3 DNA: TGTGCCAGTATCGCCCGGGGGCAATGGAGGGACACTGAAGCTTTCTTT
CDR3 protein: CASIARGQWRDTEAFF

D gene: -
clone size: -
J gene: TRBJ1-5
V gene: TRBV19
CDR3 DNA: TGTGCCAGTAGTATAGTAATAGGGGGCAATCAGCCCCAGCATTTT
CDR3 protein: CASSIVIGGNQPQHF

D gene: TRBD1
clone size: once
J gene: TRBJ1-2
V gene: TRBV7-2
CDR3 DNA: TGTGCCAGCAGCCCAAACAGGGGAGGTAACTATGGCTACACCTTC
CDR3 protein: CASSPNRGGNYGYTF

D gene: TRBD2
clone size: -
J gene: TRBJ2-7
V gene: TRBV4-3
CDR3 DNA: TGCGCCAGCAGCCAAGATGCCGGGGGGAGCTCCTACGAGCAGTACTTC
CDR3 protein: CASSQDAGGSSYEQYF

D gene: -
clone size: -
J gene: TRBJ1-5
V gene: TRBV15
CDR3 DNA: TGTGCCACCAGCAGAGGGACACCTAGCAATCAGCCCCAGCATTTT
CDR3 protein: CATSRGTPSNQPQHF

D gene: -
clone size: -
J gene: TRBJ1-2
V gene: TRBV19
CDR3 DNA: TGTGCCAGTAGTACCACAGGGTCGGAAGGCTACACCTTC
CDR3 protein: CASSTTGSEGYTF

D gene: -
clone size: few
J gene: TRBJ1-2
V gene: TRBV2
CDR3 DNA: TGTGCCAGCAGTGAAGCAGGATCCGGCTACACCTTC
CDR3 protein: CASSEAGSGYTF

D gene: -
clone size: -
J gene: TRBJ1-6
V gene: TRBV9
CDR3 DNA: TGTGCCAGCAGCGTAGGTGACGAGAGTGGATCACCCCTCCACTTT
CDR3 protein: CASSVGDESGSPLHF